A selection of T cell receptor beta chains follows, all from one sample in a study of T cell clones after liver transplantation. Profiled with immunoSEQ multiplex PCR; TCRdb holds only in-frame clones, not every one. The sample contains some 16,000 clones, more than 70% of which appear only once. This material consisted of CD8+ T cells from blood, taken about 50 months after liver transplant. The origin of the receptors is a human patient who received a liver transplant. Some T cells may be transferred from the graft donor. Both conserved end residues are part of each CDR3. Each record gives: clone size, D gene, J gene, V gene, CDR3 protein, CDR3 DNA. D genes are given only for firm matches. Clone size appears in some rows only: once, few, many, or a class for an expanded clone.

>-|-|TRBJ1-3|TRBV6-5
CASSLLGASGNTIYF
TGTGCCAGCAGTTTGTTGGGAGCCTCTGGAAACACCATATATTTT
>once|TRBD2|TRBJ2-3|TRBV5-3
CASHRSGRGAPSPDTQYF
TGTGCCAGTCACCGCTCGGGGCGGGGGGCGCCCTCTCCAGATACGCAGTATTTT
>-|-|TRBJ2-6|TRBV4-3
CASSQESRANVLTF
TGCGCCAGCAGCCAAGAAAGCCGGGCCAACGTCCTGACTTTC
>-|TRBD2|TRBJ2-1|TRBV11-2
CASSWGVAGGNEQFF
TGTGCCAGCAGCTGGGGTGTAGCGGGGGGCAATGAGCAGTTCTTC
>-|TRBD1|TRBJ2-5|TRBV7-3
CASSPTGEETQYF
TGTGCCAGCAGTCCGACAGGGGAAGAGACCCAGTACTTC
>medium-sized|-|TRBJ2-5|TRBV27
CASSPERNQRETQYF
TGTGCCAGCAGCCCCGAGCGGAATCAAAGGGAGACCCAGTACTTC
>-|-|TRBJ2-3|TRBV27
CASSLSPGAGDTQYF
TGTGCCAGCAGTTTATCGCCGGGAGCGGGAGATACGCAGTATTTT
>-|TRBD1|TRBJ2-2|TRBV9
CASSALTGATGELFF
TGTGCCAGCAGCGCACTGACAGGGGCCACCGGGGAGCTGTTTTTT
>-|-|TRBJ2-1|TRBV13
CASSLNRDEQFF
TGTGCCAGCAGCCTTAACCGGGATGAGCAGTTCTTC
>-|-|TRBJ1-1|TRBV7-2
CASSPGDRKYTEAFF
TGTGCCAGCAGCCCGGGAGACAGGAAGTACACTGAAGCTTTCTTT
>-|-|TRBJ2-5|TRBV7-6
CATGPGQYQETQYF
TGTGCCACAGGGCCAGGCCAGTACCAAGAGACCCAGTACTTC
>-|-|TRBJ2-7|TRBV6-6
CASKTQGPYEQYF
TGTGCCAGCAAGACCCAGGGCCCCTACGAGCAGTACTTC
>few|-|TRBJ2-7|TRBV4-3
CASSQSRVDYEQYF
TGCGCCAGCAGCCAGTCCAGGGTGGACTACGAGCAGTACTTC
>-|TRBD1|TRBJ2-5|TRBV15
CATSRLGQGGETQYF
TGTGCCACCAGCAGGTTGGGACAGGGTGGAGAGACCCAGTACTTC
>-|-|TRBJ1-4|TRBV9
CASSVDEGGELFF
TGTGCCAGCAGCGTGGATGAGGGAGGTGAACTGTTTTTT
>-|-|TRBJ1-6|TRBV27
CATRSQGSYNSPLHF
TGTGCCACGCGCTCTCAGGGCTCCTATAATTCACCCCTCCACTTT
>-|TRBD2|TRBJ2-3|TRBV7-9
CASSLGLAGGSPDTQYF
TGTGCCAGCAGCTTAGGCCTAGCGGGGGGGAGCCCAGATACGCAGTATTTT
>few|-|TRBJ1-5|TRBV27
CASMGRLGSNQPQHF
TGTGCCAGCATGGGGAGGCTTGGGAGCAATCAGCCCCAGCATTTT
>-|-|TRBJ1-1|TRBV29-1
CSVIRGGEAFF
TGCAGCGTTATAAGGGGTGGCGAAGCTTTCTTT
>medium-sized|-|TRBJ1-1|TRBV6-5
CASSYLMADEAFF
TGTGCCAGCAGTTACTTAATGGCAGACGAAGCTTTCTTT
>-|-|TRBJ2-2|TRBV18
CASSPEDDGTGELFF
TGTGCCAGCTCACCCGAGGACGATGGCACCGGGGAGCTGTTTTTT
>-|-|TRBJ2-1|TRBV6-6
CASSYSGGGYNEQFF
TGTGCCAGCAGTTACTCCGGGGGAGGCTACAATGAGCAGTTCTTC
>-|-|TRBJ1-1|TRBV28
CASRPWVGTEAFF
TGTGCCAGCAGGCCTTGGGTAGGCACTGAAGCTTTCTTT
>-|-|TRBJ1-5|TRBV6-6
CASSYEGQPQHF
TGTGCCAGCAGTTACGAGGGGCAGCCCCAGCATTTT
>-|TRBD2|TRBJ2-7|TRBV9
CASSGGVAGVDYEQYF
TGTGCCAGCAGCGGTGGGGTAGCGGGAGTTGATTACGAGCAGTACTTC
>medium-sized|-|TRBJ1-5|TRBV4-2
CASSPTTGSNQPQHF
TGTGCCAGCAGCCCCACAACAGGCTCCAATCAGCCCCAGCATTTT
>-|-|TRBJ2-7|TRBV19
CASTPAGDLENEQYF
TGTGCCAGTACTCCCGCCGGGGACTTGGAGAACGAGCAGTACTTC
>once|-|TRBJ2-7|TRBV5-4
CASSIRGPNYEQYF
TGTGCCAGCAGTATCAGGGGACCAAACTACGAGCAGTACTTC
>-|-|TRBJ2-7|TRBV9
CASSVDGGSYEQYF
TGTGCCAGCAGCGTAGATGGTGGTTCCTACGAGCAGTACTTC
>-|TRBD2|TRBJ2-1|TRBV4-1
CASSQEGGRGGNEQFF
TGCGCCAGCAGCCAAGAAGGCGGGAGGGGGGGCAATGAGCAGTTCTTC
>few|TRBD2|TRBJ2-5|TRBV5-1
CASSLSGRSGGQETQYF
TGCGCCAGCAGCTTGTCGGGGAGATCGGGGGGCCAAGAGACCCAGTACTTC
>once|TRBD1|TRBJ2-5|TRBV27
CASSWIGQGAQETQYF
TGTGCCAGCAGTTGGATAGGACAGGGGGCCCAAGAGACCCAGTACTTC
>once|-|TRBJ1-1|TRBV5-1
CASSRDLGNTEAFF
TGCGCCAGCAGCCGGGACCTGGGTAACACTGAAGCTTTCTTT
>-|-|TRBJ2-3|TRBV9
CASSVTPDTQYF
TGTGCCAGCAGCGTCACTCCAGATACGCAGTATTTT
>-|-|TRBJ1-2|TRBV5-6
CASSLGGLVVF
TGTGCCAGCAGCTTGGGGGGGCTGGTGGTCTTC
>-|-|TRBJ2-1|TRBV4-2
CASSPFSERSSYNEQFF
TGTGCCAGCAGCCCCTTTTCCGAGCGGTCCTCCTACAATGAGCAGTTCTTC
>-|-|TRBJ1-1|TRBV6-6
CASGLGVGTEAFF
TGTGCCAGCGGGTTGGGGGTGGGGACTGAAGCTTTCTTT
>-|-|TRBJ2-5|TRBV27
CASSLRSKETQYF
TGTGCCAGCAGTTTACGCAGTAAAGAGACCCAGTACTTC
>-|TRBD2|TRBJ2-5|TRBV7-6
CASSTSGGGETQYF
TGTGCCAGCAGCACGAGCGGGGGCGGGGAGACCCAGTACTTC
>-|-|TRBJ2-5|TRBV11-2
CASSASGGRGQETQYF
TGTGCCAGCAGCGCAAGTGGTGGCAGGGGACAAGAGACCCAGTACTTC
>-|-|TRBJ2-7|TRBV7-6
CASSLEWDSYEQYF
TGTGCCAGCAGCTTAGAGTGGGACTCCTACGAGCAGTACTTC
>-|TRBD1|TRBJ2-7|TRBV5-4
CASSVGQGAYEQYF
TGTGCCAGCAGCGTCGGACAGGGGGCTTACGAGCAGTACTTC
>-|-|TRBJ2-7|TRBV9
CASSAAGSSYEQYF
TGTGCCAGCAGCGCCGCGGGGAGCTCCTACGAGCAGTACTTC
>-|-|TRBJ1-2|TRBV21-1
CASSQRTDGYTF
TGTGCCAGCAGCCAACGGACGGATGGCTACACCTTC
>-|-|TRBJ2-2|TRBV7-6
CASSLAGGRTGELFF
TGTGCCAGCAGCTTAGCGGGGGGGCGGACCGGGGAGCTGTTTTTT
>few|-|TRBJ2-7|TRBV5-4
CASSLNYEQYF
TGTGCCAGCAGCTTAAACTACGAGCAGTACTTC
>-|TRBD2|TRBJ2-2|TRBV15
CATSRELADTGELFF
TGTGCCACCAGCAGAGAACTAGCGGACACCGGGGAGCTGTTTTTT
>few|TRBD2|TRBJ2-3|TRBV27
CASSLAGGPDTQYF
TGTGCCAGCAGTTTAGCGGGGGGGCCCGATACGCAGTATTTT
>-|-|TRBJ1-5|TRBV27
CASSSHSSNQPQHF
TGTGCCAGCAGTTCGCACAGTAGCAATCAGCCCCAGCATTTT
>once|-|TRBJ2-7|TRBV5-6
CASSSPGLGTYEQYF
TGTGCCAGCAGCTCTCCGGGACTGGGAACCTACGAGCAGTACTTC
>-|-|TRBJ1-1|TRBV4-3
CASSRTEWTEAFF
TGCGCCAGCAGCCGGACGGAATGGACTGAAGCTTTCTTT
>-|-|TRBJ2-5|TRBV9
CASSPLVAQETQYF
TGTGCCAGCAGCCCCCTAGTGGCCCAAGAGACCCAGTACTTC
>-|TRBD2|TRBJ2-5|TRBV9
CASSVVAGGPMETQYF
TGTGCCAGCAGCGTAGTAGCGGGAGGCCCAATGGAGACCCAGTACTTC
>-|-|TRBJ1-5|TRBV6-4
CASSARGGQPQHF
TGTGCCAGCAGTGCGAGGGGTGGCCAGCCCCAGCATTTT
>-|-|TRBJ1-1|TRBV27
CASSQATGYTEAFF
TGTGCCAGCAGCCAGGCGACCGGGTACACTGAAGCTTTCTTT
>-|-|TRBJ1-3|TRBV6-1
CASSEFWGKSGNTIYF
TGTGCCAGCAGTGAATTTTGGGGGAAGAGTGGAAACACCATATATTTT
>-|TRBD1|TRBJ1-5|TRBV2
CASSEVGTGTQPQHF
TGTGCCAGCAGTGAAGTGGGGACAGGGACTCAGCCCCAGCATTTT
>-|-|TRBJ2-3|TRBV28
CASSITGSSWGTQYF
TGTGCCAGCAGTATTACAGGGTCCTCGTGGGGTACGCAGTATTTT
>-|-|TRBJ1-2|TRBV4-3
CASSHLSPGRGGPDGYTF
TGCGCCAGCAGCCATCTCTCCCCGGGGAGGGGGGGACCGGATGGCTACACCTTC
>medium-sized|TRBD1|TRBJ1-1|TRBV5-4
CASSLRQGFNTEAFF
TGTGCCAGCAGCCTACGACAGGGGTTCAACACTGAAGCTTTCTTT